This T cell receptor beta chain was recorded in a study of blood T cell repertoires in COVID-19. In the study overall: Acute-phase and convalescent COVID-19 samples originated in the United States, Italy and Spain. Sources were T cells, B-cell-depleted T cells, or PBMCs; the material itself was cDNA or gDNA.

Under the authors' procedure: Reference gene primers were amplified, and this amplification served to estimate nucleated cell counts. TCRdb's table, derived via immunoSEQ multiplex PCR, lists solely in-frame clones and lacks some. D and trimming come from the DNA, and the V and J calls and clone size come from that table. The table records over 150,000 clones, about 87% of them present only once. A Seattle source enrolled patients during active infection and followed them longitudinally. The ends were cut back, 7 bases at V and 7 bases at J, with 16 bases in the middle. The germline V gene encodes CDR1 SEHNR and CDR2 FQNEAQ (reference sequence). This CDR3 comprises 13 residues.

The specimen was peripheral blood. The rearrangement joins TRBV7-9 to TRBJ1-2; tentative D call: TRBD1 (5 bases). The TCR comes from a man in his sixties with COVID-19, enrolled during active disease. The CDR3 nucleotides are TGTGCCAGCATGTTTGGCAGGGCCTCTGGCTACACCTTC. Translation: CASMFGRASGYTF.